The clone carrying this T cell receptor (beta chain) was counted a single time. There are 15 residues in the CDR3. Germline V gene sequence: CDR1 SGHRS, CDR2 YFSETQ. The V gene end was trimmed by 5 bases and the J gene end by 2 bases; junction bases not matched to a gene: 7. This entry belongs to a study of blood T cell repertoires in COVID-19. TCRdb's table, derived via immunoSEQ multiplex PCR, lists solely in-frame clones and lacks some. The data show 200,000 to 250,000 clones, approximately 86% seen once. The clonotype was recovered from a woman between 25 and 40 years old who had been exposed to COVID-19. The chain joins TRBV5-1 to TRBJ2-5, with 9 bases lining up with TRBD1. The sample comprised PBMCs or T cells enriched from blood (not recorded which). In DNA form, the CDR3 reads TGCGCCAGCAGTTGGGGGGACAGGGAACAAGAGACCCAGTACTTC. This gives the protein CASSWGDREQETQYF.